The 30 T cell receptor beta chains below come from one sample, sequenced in a study of T cell repertoires and HLA-DP antigens. TCRdb's copy holds only in-frame clones and misses some; the assay was immunoSEQ multiplex PCR. The table includes about 73,000 clones, 80% detected once. The antigens of these receptors remain unknown. The specimen was CD4+ T cells from PBMCs. These receptors came from a man in his fifties or sixties in good health and CMV-seronegative.

The CDR3: CASSKCTYEQYF. For the CDR3, the DNA is TGTGCCAGCAGCAAATGCACCTACGAGCAGTACTTC. The chain links TRBV21-1 to TRBJ2-7. TRBV21-1 is labeled a pseudogene. The length of the CDR3 is 12 residues.

The chain employs TRBV7-2 and TRBJ1-2, with 9 nucleotides matching TRBD1. V lost 5 bases and J lost 7; bases outside the gene matches: 5. There are 13 residues in the CDR3. Germline values: CDR1 SGHTA, CDR2 FQGNSA. CDR3 nucleotides: TGTGCCAGCAGCCCCGGACAGGGGAGTGGCTACACCTTC. Its protein is CASSPGQGSGYTF.

This clone has only a few counts. V and J are TRBV7-9 and TRBJ1-5; D remains unclear. Trimming left V 3 bases short and J 2 bases short, with 5 bases between. CDR3 length equals 13 residues. From germline, CDR1 is SEHNR and CDR2 FQNEAQ (reference sequence). The CDR3 region is CASSFDGNQPQHF. In DNA form, the CDR3 reads TGTGCCAGCAGCTTTGATGGCAATCAGCCCCAGCATTTT.

The chain joins TRBV6-6 to TRBJ2-2, with TRBD1 as a possible D gene (5 bases). The CDR3 length is 14 residues. The V and J ends lost 7 bases and 4 bases respectively, with 13 bases between them. Germline assignment: CDR1 MNHNY and CDR2 SVGAGI (reference sequence). The CDR3: CASTPGRGTGELFF. The CDR3 DNA is TGTGCCAGCACCCCAGGAAGGGGCACCGGGGAGCTGTTTTTT.

This rearrangement joins TRBV4-3 to TRBJ2-1; the D call may be TRBD1 or TRBD2 (5 bases each). The CDR3 contains 15 residues. Germline V CDR1 and CDR2: LGHNA, YSLEER. V lost 0 bases and J 7 bases, leaving 13 bases between the germline ends. The CDR3 sequence is CASSQEGTGWNEQFF. CDR3 nucleotide sequence: TGCGCCAGCAGCCAAGAAGGGACGGGTTGGAATGAGCAGTTCTTC.

The chain carries TRBV19 and TRBJ2-4; possibly TRBD1 or TRBD2 for D (5 bases each). CDR1 LNHDA and CDR2 SQIVND come from the germline V gene (reference sequence). The CDR3 has 15 residues. V was pared by 4 bases and J by 1 base, with 11 bases between. The CDR3, as DNA: TGTGCCAGTAGTAGTCGGGGCGAGGCCAAAAACATTCAGTACTTC. It is translated as CASSSRGEAKNIQYF. Complete variable domain (other parts from reference TRBV19 and TRBJ2-4): DGGITQSPKYLFRKEGQNVTLSCEQNLNHDAMYWYRQDPGQGLRLIYYSQIVNDFQKGDIAEGYSVSREKKESFPLTVTSAQKNPTAFYLCASSSRGEAKNIQYFGAGTRLSVL.

The chain employs TRBV7-3 and TRBJ1-2, with D possibly being TRBD1 (6 bases). V was clipped by 8 bases and J by 7 bases, with 17 bases between them. Germline V gene sequence: CDR1 SGHTA, CDR2 FQGTGA. The CDR3 extends over 13 amino acids. The CDR3, as DNA: TGTGCCAGCTCGGCAGGGGCTAGGGTTGGCTACACCTTC. It yields the protein CASSAGARVGYTF.

In its sample, this clone was seen once. This chain uses TRBV6-5 with TRBJ2-3; no reliable D call. CDR3 length: 13 residues. Deletions cut 5 bases from V and 1 base from J, with 7 bases between. From germline, CDR1 is MNHEY and CDR2 SVGAGI. CDR3 loop: CASSKAGTDTQYF. DNA for the CDR3: TGTGCCAGCAGTAAGGCGGGCACAGATACGCAGTATTTT.

The chain uses TRBV29-1 and TRBJ2-5, with 10 bases aligning to TRBD2. V lost 0 bases to trimming and J lost 5 bases; unmatched junction nucleotides: 6. Germline V gene sequence: CDR1 SQVTM, CDR2 ANQGSEA. CDR3 length equals 15 residues. The CDR3 DNA is TGCAGCGTTGAAGAAATAGCGGGGGGAAAGGAGACCCAGTACTTC. Its protein product is CSVEEIAGGKETQYF.

The CDR3 is CASSTSGGNQPQHF. The DNA of the CDR3 is TGTGCCAGCAGCACGAGCGGCGGGAATCAGCCCCAGCATTTT. The rearrangement links TRBV6-5 to TRBJ1-5; D not certain. V was shortened by 6 bases and J by 4 bases, with 13 bases between the two germline ends. Looked up from germline, CDR1 is MNHEY and CDR2 is SVGAGI. The CDR3 has 14 amino acids.

In this sample, this clone turned up a few times. This same CDR3 is encoded by further DNA sequences in the sample. The rearrangement links TRBV9 to TRBJ2-3; D is unresolved. The CDR3 covers 13 residues. The germline V gene has CDR1 SGDLS and CDR2 YYNGEE. V lost 0 bases and J lost 2, with 4 bases in between. Written as DNA, the CDR3 is TGTGCCAGCAGCGTAGAATCCACAGATACGCAGTATTTT. Its translation is CASSVESTDTQYF. The whole variable domain, remainder taken from reference TRBV9 and TRBJ2-3, is DSGVTQTPKHLITATGQRVTLRCSPRSGDLSVYWYQQSLDQGLQFLIQYYNGEERAKGNILERFSAQQFPDLHSELNLSSLELGDSALYFCASSVESTDTQYFGPGTRLTVL.

This clone has just a few counts. The gene calls are TRBV4-1 and TRBJ2-4; D is unresolved. V was cut by 0 bases and J by 2 bases, with 14 bases left in between. Germline loops: CDR1 MGHRA, CDR2 YSYEKL. CDR3 size: 17 residues. CDR3 in amino acids: CASSQDLETGTKNIQYF. CDR3 DNA sequence: TGCGCCAGCAGCCAAGATCTTGAGACGGGTACCAAAAACATTCAGTACTTC.

The CDR3 nucleotides are TGTGCCAGTAGTCTGCGACAGGGAGGCAATCAGCCCCAGCATTTT. Translated: CASSLRQGGNQPQHF. The chain is built from TRBV19 and TRBJ1-5; 7 positions match TRBD1. Trimming at V came to 5 bases and at J to 2 bases, leaving 6 bases not matched to a gene. CDR3 length equals 15 residues. Germline V lookup: CDR1 LNHDA, CDR2 SQIVND (reference sequence).

In DNA, the CDR3 is TGCGCCAGCAGCCAAGATTTAAGGGGTCTAAATGGCTACACCTTC. It specifies CASSQDLRGLNGYTF. The chain employs TRBV4-3 and TRBJ1-2; D perhaps matches TRBD1 (5 bases). V lost 0 bases, J lost 6 bases, and 14 bases lay in between. CDR1 is LGHNA, CDR2 YSLEER, per germline. There are 15 residues in the CDR3.

CDR3 DNA: TGCGCCAGCAGCCAAGAAGGCAGGGGCGGCTCACCCCTCCACTTT. Residues: CASSQEGRGGSPLHF. The chain employs TRBV4-1 and TRBJ1-6; TRBD1 is a possible D gene (6 bases). Germline V gene lookup returns CDR1 MGHRA and CDR2 YSYEKL. V gave up 0 bases and J gave up 10 bases, with 13 bases separating them. This CDR3 comprises 15 residues.

V and J are TRBV10-3 and TRBJ2-7; either TRBD1 or TRBD2 may fit D (5 bases each). Germline values: CDR1 ENHRY, CDR2 SYGVKD. This CDR3 is 13 amino acids long. The V gene lost 2 bases and the J gene lost 3 bases, with 8 bases spanning the gap. The CDR3 bases are TGTGCCATCAGTGAGGGGACCCTCTACGAGCAGTACGTC. Its translation is CAISEGTLYEQYV.

The V call is TRBV7-2, the J call TRBJ2-3; 9 positions match TRBD2. Germline V gives CDR1 SGHTA, CDR2 FQGNSA. This CDR3 contains 15 residues. The ends lost 1 base at V and 8 bases at J; junction bases unmatched: 7. The CDR3 nucleotides read TGTGCCAGCAGCTTAGTGCGCGGGGGGGCAGGTACGCAGTATTTT. It specifies CASSLVRGGAGTQYF. The full variable domain, in which reference TRBV7-2 and TRBJ2-3 provide the parts outside the CDR3, is GAGVSQSPSNKVTEKGKDVELRCDPISGHTALYWYRQSLGQGLEFLIYFQGNSAPDKSGLPSDRFSAERTGGSVSTLTIQRTQQEDSAVYLCASSLVRGGAGTQYFGPGTRLTVL.

The gene calls are TRBV5-1 and TRBJ1-1, with 9 positions matching TRBD1. Trimming removed 4 bases from V and 5 bases from J; junction bases left unmatched: 9. The CDR3 runs to 15 residues. Germline CDR1 SGHRS, CDR2 YFSETQ. CDR3 loop: CASSPEGQGGTEAFF. CDR3 sequence (DNA): TGCGCCAGCAGCCCCGAGGGACAGGGAGGGACTGAAGCTTTCTTT. The full variable domain, with the rest looked up from reference TRBV5-1 and TRBJ1-1, is KAGVTQTPRYLIKTRGQQVTLSCSPISGHRSVSWYQQTPGQGLQFLFEYFSETQRNKGNFPGRFSGRQFSNSRSEMNVSTLELGDSALYLCASSPEGQGGTEAFFGQGTRLTVV.

This clone was seen more than once but under ten times. The chain is built from TRBV2 and TRBJ2-2; D call uncertain. Germline V lookup: CDR1 SNHLY, CDR2 FYNNEI. This CDR3 contains 15 residues. Trimming cost V 5 bases and J 1 base, with 11 bases left between them. The CDR3 protein is CASSSYQLNTGELFF. Written as DNA, the CDR3 is TGTGCCAGCAGTAGTTACCAGTTGAACACCGGGGAGCTGTTTTTT.

The rearrangement links TRBV19 to TRBJ2-7; D tentatively reads TRBD1 or TRBD2 (6 bases each). Looked up from germline, CDR1 is LNHDA and CDR2 is SQIVND (reference sequence). The CDR3 length is 16 residues. V was shortened by 3 bases and J by 6 bases, with 21 bases between the two germline ends. The CDR3 loop is CASSMGRGLRPPEQYF. DNA of the CDR3: TGTGCCAGTAGTATGGGTCGGGGGCTGCGCCCCCCCGAGCAGTACTTC.

V is TRBV19 and J is TRBJ2-3; no reliable D call. Germline-derived CDR1 and CDR2 are LNHDA and SQIVND (reference sequence). V was pared by 6 bases and J by 1 base, with 2 bases between. The CDR3 contains 11 residues. This CDR3 is CASSRTDTQYF. CDR3 nucleotides: TGTGCCAGTAGCCGCACAGATACGCAGTATTTT. Complete variable domain (other parts from reference TRBV19 and TRBJ2-3): DGGITQSPKYLFRKEGQNVTLSCEQNLNHDAMYWYRQDPGQGLRLIYYSQIVNDFQKGDIAEGYSVSREKKESFPLTVTSAQKNPTAFYLCASSRTDTQYFGPGTRLTVL.

The chain employs TRBV18 and TRBJ2-1; 9 positions agree with TRBD2. This CDR3 has 18 amino acids. The V and J ends lost 2 bases and 5 bases, in that order; junction bases with no gene match: 13. Germline V lookup: CDR1 KGHSH, CDR2 LQKENI. This chain's CDR3 is CASSPFPLRLADDNEQFF. For the CDR3, the DNA is TGTGCCAGCTCACCATTTCCCCTCAGACTAGCGGATGACAATGAGCAGTTCTTC.

The chain joins TRBV5-1 to TRBJ2-1, with TRBD2 identical over 11 bases. Germline loops: CDR1 SGHRS, CDR2 YFSETQ. This CDR3 is 16 amino acids long. V gave up 3 bases and J gave up 8 bases; unmatched junction bases: 10. CDR3 coding DNA: TGCGCCAGCAGCTCGTTAGCGGGAGGGCCGGGAGATGAGCAGTTCTTC. Its translation is CASSSLAGGPGDEQFF. The full variable domain, in which reference TRBV5-1 and TRBJ2-1 provide the parts outside the CDR3, is KAGVTQTPRYLIKTRGQQVTLSCSPISGHRSVSWYQQTPGQGLQFLFEYFSETQRNKGNFPGRFSGRQFSNSRSEMNVSTLELGDSALYLCASSSLAGGPGDEQFFGPGTRLTVL.

The V gene is TRBV19, the J gene TRBJ1-5; D is unresolved. Trimming left V 10 bases short and J 0 bases short, with 13 bases between. Per germline, CDR1 LNHDA and CDR2 SQIVND (reference sequence). CDR3 length equals 14 residues. CDR3 nucleotides: TGTGCCACCTCAGAAGTAAATAGCAATCAGCCCCAGCATTTT. Translated, it gives CATSEVNSNQPQHF.

This clone was picked up many times. The CDR3 DNA follows: TGTGCCAGCAGCCCGGTTCCGGGTAATTCACCCCTCCACTTT. Its protein is CASSPVPGNSPLHF. V usage is TRBV5-6 and J usage is TRBJ1-6; D is unresolved. Trimming removed 4 bases at V and 6 bases at J, with 11 bases between. CDR3 length equals 14 residues. The germline V gene encodes CDR1 SGHDT and CDR2 YYEEEE.

The rearrangement uses TRBV11-3 and TRBJ2-2; 10 bases line up with TRBD1. V lost 5 bases and J lost 8; bases outside the gene matches: 11. In germline, CDR1 is SGHNT, CDR2 YENEEA. The CDR3 extends over 16 amino acids. CDR3 in amino acids: CASSPRTGGSGGELFF. The CDR3 nucleotides read TGTGCCAGCAGCCCGCGGACAGGGGGTAGCGGGGGGGAGCTGTTTTTT.

J is TRBJ2-7 and V is TRBV27; 7 positions match TRBD1. Trimming took 1 base from V and 4 from J; bases not matched to a gene: 4. CDR3 size: 14 residues. Germline CDR1 reads MNHEY; CDR2 reads SMNVEV (reference sequence). DNA for the CDR3: TGTGCCAGCAGTTTATACAGGGGAGAGTACGAGCAGTACTTC. Translated: CASSLYRGEYEQYF.

This chain links TRBV5-1 with TRBJ2-3; the match to TRBD1 covers 9 bases. The CDR3 length is 14 residues. The V gene end was trimmed by 4 bases and the J gene end by 4 bases; junction bases not matched to a gene: 4. Germline CDR1 reads SGHRS; CDR2 reads YFSETQ. CDR3 protein: CASSSGTGSDTQYF. CDR3 DNA sequence: TGCGCCAGCAGCAGCGGGACAGGGTCAGATACGCAGTATTTT.

In DNA, the CDR3 is TGCGCCAGCAGCCCGGGCCTAGCGGGAGTCGGAGAGACCCAGTACTTC. This translates into CASSPGLAGVGETQYF. The chain employs TRBV5-1 and TRBJ2-5; 10 bases are a match to TRBD2. With V trimmed by 4 bases and J by 4 bases, 10 bases remained unmatched. CDR3 length: 16 amino acids. CDR1 and CDR2 (germline): SGHRS, YFSETQ.

The gene calls are TRBV18 and TRBJ2-2; D uncertain. Germline V gene data show CDR1 as KGHSH and CDR2 as LQKENI. Trimming removed 2 bases at V and 2 bases at J, with 9 bases between. This CDR3 spans 15 amino acids. The CDR3 region has the DNA TGTGCCAGCTCACCAGTGGCGGATAACACCGGGGAGCTGTTTTTT. It yields the protein CASSPVADNTGELFF.